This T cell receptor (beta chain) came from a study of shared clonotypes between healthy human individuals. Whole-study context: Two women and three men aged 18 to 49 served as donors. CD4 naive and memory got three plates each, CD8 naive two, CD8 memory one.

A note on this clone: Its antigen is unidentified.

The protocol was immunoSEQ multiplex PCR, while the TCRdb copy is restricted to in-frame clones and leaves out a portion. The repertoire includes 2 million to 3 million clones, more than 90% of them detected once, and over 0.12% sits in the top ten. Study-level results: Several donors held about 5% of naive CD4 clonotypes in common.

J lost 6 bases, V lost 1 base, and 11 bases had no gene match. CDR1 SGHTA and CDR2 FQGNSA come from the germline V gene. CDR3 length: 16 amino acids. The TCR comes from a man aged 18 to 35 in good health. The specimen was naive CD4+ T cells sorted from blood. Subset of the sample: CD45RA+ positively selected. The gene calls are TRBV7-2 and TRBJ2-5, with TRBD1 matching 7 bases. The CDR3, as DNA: TGTGCCAGCAGCTTAGTAGGGCAGGGGGAAGTGAAGACCCAGTACTTC. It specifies CASSLVGQGEVKTQYF.